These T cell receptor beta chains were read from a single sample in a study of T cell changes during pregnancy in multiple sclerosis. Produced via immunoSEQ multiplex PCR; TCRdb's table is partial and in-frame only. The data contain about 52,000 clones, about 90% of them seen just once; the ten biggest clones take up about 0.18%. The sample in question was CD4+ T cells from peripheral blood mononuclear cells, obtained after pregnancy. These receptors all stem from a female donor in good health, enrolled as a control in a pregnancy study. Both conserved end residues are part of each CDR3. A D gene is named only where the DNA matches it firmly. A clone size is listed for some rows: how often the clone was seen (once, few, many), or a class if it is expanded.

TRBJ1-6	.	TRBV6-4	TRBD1	CASSSDRGGNSPLHF	TGTGCCAGCAGCTCGGACAGGGGAGGAAATTCACCCCTCCACTTT
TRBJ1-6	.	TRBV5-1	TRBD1	CASSQGQGSSPLHF	TGCGCCAGCAGCCAGGGACAGGGAAGTTCACCCCTCCACTTT
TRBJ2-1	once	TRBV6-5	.	CASSLRGSYNEQFF	TGTGCCAGCAGTTTAAGGGGGTCCTACAATGAGCAGTTCTTC
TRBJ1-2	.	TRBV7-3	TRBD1	CASSPETGWLGYTF	TGTGCCAGCAGCCCCGAGACAGGGTGGTTAGGCTACACCTTC
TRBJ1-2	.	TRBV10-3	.	CAISDPGTSPQGGYGYTF	TGTGCCATCAGTGACCCCGGGACATCTCCTCAAGGGGGCTATGGCTACACCTTC
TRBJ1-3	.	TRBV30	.	CACFGVFGNTIYF	TGTGCCTGCTTCGGGGTTTTTGGAAACACCATATATTTT
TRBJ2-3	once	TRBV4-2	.	CASSQETGTQYF	TGTGCCAGCAGCCAAGAAACGGGAACGCAGTATTTT
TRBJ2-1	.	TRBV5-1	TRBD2	CASSLTSGVSYNEQFF	TGCGCCAGCAGCTTGACTAGCGGGGTCTCCTACAATGAGCAGTTCTTC
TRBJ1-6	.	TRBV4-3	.	CASSQRTAYNSPLHF	TGCGCCAGCAGCCAAAGGACAGCCTATAATTCACCCCTCCACTTT
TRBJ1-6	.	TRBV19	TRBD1	CASRYPGTGSPLHF	TGTGCCAGTAGGTATCCAGGGACAGGTTCACCCCTCCACTTT
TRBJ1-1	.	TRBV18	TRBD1	CASSPQTGVGTEAFF	TGTGCCAGCTCACCCCAGACAGGGGTGGGCACTGAAGCTTTCTTT
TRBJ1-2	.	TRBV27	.	CASRPTGIPGYTF	TGTGCCAGCAGACCTACAGGGATCCCTGGCTACACCTTC
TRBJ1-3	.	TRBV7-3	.	CASSLGGGNTIYF	TGTGCCAGCAGCTTAGGAGGAGGAAACACCATATATTTT
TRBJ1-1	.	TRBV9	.	CASSVQTGSDTEAFF	TGTGCCAGCAGCGTCCAGACCGGGAGCGACACTGAAGCTTTCTTT
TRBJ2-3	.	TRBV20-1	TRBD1	CSANRGDTQYF	TGCAGTGCCAACAGGGGAGATACGCAGTATTTT
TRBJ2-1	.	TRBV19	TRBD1	CASSMGQGAYNEQFF	TGTGCCAGTAGTATGGGACAGGGGGCCTACAATGAGCAGTTCTTC
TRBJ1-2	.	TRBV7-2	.	CASSLLLLYGYTF	TGTGCCAGCAGCCTGCTACTTCTCTATGGCTACACCTTC
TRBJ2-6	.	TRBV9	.	CASGGQLGWAGANVLTF	TGTGCCAGCGGAGGGCAGTTAGGATGGGCTGGGGCCAACGTCCTGACTTTC
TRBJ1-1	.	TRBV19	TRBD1	CASSEFGRVGQEAFF	TGTGCCAGTAGTGAGTTCGGCCGGGTGGGACAGGAAGCTTTCTTT
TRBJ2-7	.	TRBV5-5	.	CASSPRAGVNYEQYF	TGTGCCAGCAGCCCCCGGGCAGGGGTTAACTACGAGCAGTACTTC
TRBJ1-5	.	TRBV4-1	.	CASSPRGSNQPQHF	TGCGCCAGCAGCCCTAGGGGGAGCAATCAGCCCCAGCATTTT
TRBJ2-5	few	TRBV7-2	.	CASSLIAGNQETQYF	TGTGCCAGCAGCTTAATCGCGGGAAACCAAGAGACCCAGTACTTC
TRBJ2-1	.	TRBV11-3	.	CASSNQGQGYNEQFF	TGTGCCAGCAGCAATCAGGGGCAGGGTTACAATGAGCAGTTCTTC
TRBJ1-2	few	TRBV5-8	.	CASTQGGGKNYGYTF	TGTGCCAGCACTCAAGGGGGGGGAAAAAACTATGGCTACACCTTC
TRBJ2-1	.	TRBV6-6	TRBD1	CASGRTGGGGYNEQFF	TGTGCCAGCGGGAGGACAGGGGGAGGGGGTTACAATGAGCAGTTCTTC
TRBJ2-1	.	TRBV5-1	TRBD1	CASSLQGQGYNEQFF	TGCGCCAGCAGCTTACAGGGACAGGGATACAATGAGCAGTTCTTC
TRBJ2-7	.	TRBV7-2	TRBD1	CASSLGGQVSYEQYF	TGTGCCAGCAGCTTAGGAGGACAGGTCTCCTACGAGCAGTACTTC
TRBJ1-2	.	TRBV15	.	CATSTGANYGYTF	TGTGCCACCAGCACAGGGGCCAACTATGGCTACACCTTC
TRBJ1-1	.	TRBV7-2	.	CASSSPTLRGTGAFF	TGTGCCAGCAGCTCCCCGACCCTGAGGGGGACCGGTGCTTTCTTT
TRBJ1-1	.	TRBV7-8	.	CASSLARGNTEAFF	TGTGCCAGCAGTTTAGCTCGGGGGAACACTGAAGCTTTCTTT
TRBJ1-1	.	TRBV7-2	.	CASSPPMNTEAFF	TGTGCCAGCAGCCCCCCCATGAACACTGAAGCTTTCTTT